Following are 32 T cell receptor beta chains from one sample sequenced in a study of T cells in Graves' hyperthyroidism and ophthalmopathy. RNA transcripts provided the source from which TCR beta CDR3 regions were amplified. TCR CDR3 underwent first-round RT-PCR with the HTBI primer set. A single record per CDR3 protein comes from TCRdb applying MiXCR to the multiplex PCR reads. The sample lists roughly 750,000 distinct CDR3 sequences; 16% were seen once. The specimen sequenced was blood. The origin of the receptors is a man between 18 and 29 years old with Graves' hyperthyroidism.

As to this clonotype: This may be a read error, as it is one base from a much larger clone. J is TRBJ2-1 and V is TRBV30, with D possibly being TRBD1 (5 bases). V was trimmed by 3 bases and J by 5 bases, leaving 5 bases between them. The germline CDR1 and CDR2 sequences are GTSNPN and SVGIG (reference sequence). This CDR3 region has 11 residues. Written as DNA, the CDR3 is TGTGCCTGGAGGGACAACAATGAGCAGTTCTTC. Translating gives CAWRDNNEQFF.

The table lists this clonotype with a few counts. The chain links TRBV5-6 to TRBJ1-2; D is perhaps TRBD1 (5 bases). The CDR3 length is 14 residues. With 4 bases removed from V and 5 bases from J, the gap between germline ends came to 15 bases. Germline lookup yields CDR1 SGHDT and CDR2 YYEEEE. The CDR3 region has the DNA TGTGCCAGCAGCGCATGGGGGACTAGTTATGGCTACACCTTC. Residues: CASSAWGTSYGYTF.

This clonotype was seen repeatedly, ten times or more. The V gene is TRBV12-3 or TRBV12-4, the J gene TRBJ2-1; 7 nucleotides match TRBD2. The CDR3 is 14 residues long. The trim removed 6 bases at V and 3 bases at J, leaving 5 bases unmatched. The CDR3 loop is CASSGAGVYNEQFF. Written as DNA, the CDR3 is TGTGCCAGCAGCGGCGCGGGGGTCTACAATGAGCAGTTCTTC.

In its sample, this clonotype was seen a few times. V usage is TRBV28 and J usage is TRBJ1-5, with D possibly TRBD1 on 5 matching bases. Trimming left V 10 bases short and J 0 bases short, with 10 bases between. Germline CDR1 MDHEN, CDR2 SYDVKM. This CDR3 is built from 13 residues. The CDR3: CAITGDSNQPQHF. In nucleotides, the CDR3 is TGTGCCATAACGGGGGATAGCAATCAGCCCCAGCATTTT.

This clonotype was recorded at least ten times. V and J are TRBV18 and TRBJ2-5; 11 nucleotides match TRBD2. V trimming: 5 bases; J trimming: 5 bases; junction bases outside the gene matches: 10. There are 16 residues in the CDR3. CDR1 is KGHSH and CDR2 is LQKENI in the germline V gene. The CDR3 coding sequence is TGTGCCAGCTCAAAGACTAGCGGGACATCGAAGGAGACCCAGTACTTC. This translates into CASSKTSGTSKETQYF.

In this sample, this clonotype turned up many times. CDR3 protein: CASSPGQEEKLFF. The CDR3 nucleotides read TGTGCCAGCAGTCCGGGACAAGAGGAAAAACTGTTTTTT. The chain employs TRBV28 and TRBJ1-4; D is possibly TRBD1 (6 bases). Germline V gene sequence: CDR1 MDHEN, CDR2 SYDVKM. The CDR3 length is 13 residues. V was shortened by 5 bases and J by 8 bases, with 12 bases between the two germline ends.

This clonotype was counted only a few times. This sequence joins TRBV20-1 and TRBJ2-1; no reliable D call. The V gene lost 0 bases and the J gene lost 9 bases, with 15 bases spanning the gap. This CDR3 spans 14 amino acids. From germline, CDR1 is DFQATT and CDR2 SNEGSKA (reference sequence). The CDR3 DNA reads TGCAGTGCTAGAGATCATGTCATTCCGGTTGAGCAGTTCTTC. Protein sequence: CSARDHVIPVEQFF.

This chain joins TRBV12-5 and TRBJ2-5, with D unresolved. CDR1 and CDR2 (germline): LGHNT, FRNRAP. V was cut by 5 bases and J by 5 bases, with 9 bases left in between. The CDR3 is 12 residues long. Here the CDR3 reads CASGPPGETQYF. Written as DNA, the CDR3 is TGTGCTAGTGGTCCTCCGGGCGAGACCCAGTACTTC.

This clonotype showed up many times. J is TRBJ2-7 and V is TRBV12-5; 7 bases align to TRBD2. CDR1 is LGHNT and CDR2 is FRNRAP in the germline V gene. Trimming cost V 4 bases and J 3 bases; bases outside gene matches: 12. The CDR3 sequence is 16 residues long. CDR3 residues: CASGSREGSKIYEQYF. The CDR3 DNA follows: TGTGCTAGTGGTTCCAGGGAGGGAAGTAAGATCTACGAGCAGTACTTC.

The gene calls are TRBV20-1 and TRBJ2-7; TRBD1 might be the D (5 bases). Per germline, CDR1 DFQATT and CDR2 SNEGSKA (reference sequence). Trimming took 6 bases from V and 1 from J, leaving 16 bases between them. The CDR3 spans 14 residues. In DNA form, the CDR3 reads TGCAGTGCCGTACCCTCAGGGCGGTCCTACGAGCAGTACTTC. Its protein product is CSAVPSGRSYEQYF.

The sample holds a few counts of this clonotype. The chain has TRBV7-9 and TRBJ1-5; 9 bases are shared with TRBD1. The CDR3 consists of 22 residues. The V gene's germline CDR1 is SEHNR and CDR2 FQNEAQ (reference sequence). Unmatched junction bases numbered 24, after V lost 4 bases and J lost 2 bases. CDR3 sequence reads: CASSSRGWPGTGTGLGNQPQHF. Here the CDR3 DNA reads TGTGCCAGCAGCTCGAGGGGGTGGCCCGGGACAGGGACAGGGTTGGGCAATCAGCCCCAGCATTTT.

This clonotype was counted ten times or more. The chain couples TRBV20-1 to TRBJ2-5, with D unresolved. Trimming left V 3 bases short and J 1 base short, with 12 bases between. The germline gives CDR1 DFQATT, CDR2 SNEGSKA (reference sequence). The CDR3 runs to 14 residues. This CDR3 reads CSASRSRIQETQYF. The CDR3, as DNA: TGCAGTGCTAGCCGGTCCCGGATCCAAGAGACCCAGTACTTC.

The chain couples TRBV20-1 to TRBJ2-2; 9 nucleotides line up with TRBD2. The CDR3 covers 15 residues. Germline-derived CDR1 and CDR2 are DFQATT and SNEGSKA (reference sequence). The trim removed 6 bases at V and 3 bases at J, leaving 8 bases unmatched. The CDR3 sequence: CSAASGASDTGELFF. CDR3 in DNA: TGCAGTGCCGCTAGCGGGGCCTCGGACACCGGGGAGCTGTTTTTT.

The chain employs TRBV19 and TRBJ2-7, with D perhaps matching TRBD1 (6 bases). The CDR3 extends over 15 amino acids. Germline CDR1 reads LNHDA; CDR2 reads SQIVND (reference sequence). V shed 4 bases and J shed 1 base, with 14 bases lying between them. CDR3 protein: CASSKRQARSYEQYF. DNA of the CDR3: TGTGCCAGTAGTAAACGACAGGCGCGTTCCTACGAGCAGTACTTC.

The rearrangement joins TRBV27 to TRBJ2-2; D gene unclear. In germline, CDR1 is MNHEY, CDR2 SMNVEV (reference sequence). Trimming cost V 6 bases and J 5 bases, with 10 bases left between them. This CDR3 is 13 amino acids long. CDR3 amino acids: CASRSPGTGELFF. Written as DNA, the CDR3 is TGTGCCAGCAGATCACCCGGGACCGGGGAGCTGTTTTTT.

The sample holds many counts of this clonotype. The chain recombines TRBV7-2 with TRBJ1-2; D is perhaps TRBD1 (5 bases). The V and J ends lost 2 bases and 6 bases respectively, with 7 bases between them. CDR3 length equals 12 residues. Germline V lookup: CDR1 SGHTA, CDR2 FQGNSA. Here the CDR3 reads CASSLSRDGYTF. The CDR3 bases are TGTGCCAGCAGCTTATCCAGGGATGGCTACACCTTC.

This clonotype was seen more than once but under ten times. The rearrangement joins TRBV5-1 to TRBJ2-5; no firm D call. The CDR3 consists of 13 residues. Germline CDR1 and CDR2: SGHRS and YFSETQ. Trimming cost V 4 bases and J 2 bases, with 9 bases left between them. CDR3 sequence: CASSISAQETQYF. CDR3 coding DNA: TGCGCCAGCAGCATATCCGCTCAAGAGACCCAGTACTTC.

The chain recombines TRBV4-1 with TRBJ1-2; D is possibly TRBD1 (6 bases). In germline, CDR1 is MGHRA, CDR2 YSYEKL. V was pared by 4 bases and J by 7 bases, with 22 bases between. This CDR3 region has 16 residues. The DNA of the CDR3 is TGCGCCAGCAGCCCCCTCGGGGGCAGACCACGACGTGGCTACACCTTC. Translation: CASSPLGGRPRRGYTF.

This clonotype has just a few counts. The rearrangement joins TRBV20-1 to TRBJ2-2; 8 bases fit TRBD2. The CDR3 extends over 16 amino acids. V lost 2 bases to trimming and J lost 7 bases; unmatched junction nucleotides: 12. Germline V gene lookup returns CDR1 DFQATT and CDR2 SNEGSKA (reference sequence). CDR3 region: CSARSGSGGRVGELFF. DNA for the CDR3: TGCAGTGCTAGATCTGGATCGGGAGGGAGGGTCGGGGAGCTGTTTTTT.

This clonotype was detected only a few times. The chain has TRBV28 and TRBJ2-5; the match to TRBD2 covers 7 bases. Germline trimming cut 5 bases from V and 2 bases from J; bases unmatched to any gene: 11. CDR1 is MDHEN, CDR2 SYDVKM, per germline. The CDR3 extends over 16 amino acids. In DNA, the CDR3 is TGTGCCAGCAGTCCCCCCCTAGCGGAGGCTCAAGAGACCCAGTACTTC. Translated, it gives CASSPPLAEAQETQYF.

V and J are TRBV9 and TRBJ2-3; D is unresolved. The germline V gene encodes CDR1 SGDLS and CDR2 YYNGEE. This CDR3 is built from 15 residues. V was shortened by 0 bases and J by 1 base, with 9 bases between the two germline ends. The DNA for the CDR3 is TGTGCCAGCAGCGTAGAAAGAAGAGGCACAGATACGCAGTATTTT. This sequence encodes CASSVERRGTDTQYF.

The sample holds many counts of this clonotype. The genes are TRBV7-9 and TRBJ2-1; weak D call: TRBD2 (5 bases). This CDR3 has 13 residues. Trimming removed 5 bases at V and 8 bases at J, with 13 bases between. CDR1 is SEHNR, CDR2 FQNEAQ, per germline (reference sequence). The chain's CDR3 is CASSPGLNHEQFF. Written as DNA, the CDR3 is TGTGCCAGCAGCCCCGGACTGAATCATGAGCAGTTCTTC. The variable domain in full, with the rest retrieved from reference TRBV7-9 and TRBJ2-1, is DTGVSQNPRHKITKRGQNVTFRCDPISEHNRLYWYRQTLGQGPEFLTYFQNEAQLEKSRLLSDRFSAERPKGSFSTLEIQRTEQGDSAMYLCASSPGLNHEQFFGPGTRLTVL.

A few counts support this clonotype. The V gene is TRBV4-3, the J gene TRBJ2-3, with 14 bases matching TRBD2. The CDR3 extends over 14 amino acids. V lost 10 bases to trimming and J lost 5 bases; unmatched junction nucleotides: 5. The germline gives CDR1 LGHNA, CDR2 YSLEER. This CDR3 reads CATPGLAGVDTQYF. The CDR3 coding sequence is TGCGCCACCCCGGGACTAGCGGGAGTAGATACGCAGTATTTT.

This sequence joins TRBV6-5 and TRBJ1-2, with a possible D match to TRBD1 (5 bases). Germline CDR1 MNHEY, CDR2 SVGAGI. The CDR3 sequence is 12 residues long. V dropped 0 bases and J dropped 8 bases, with 7 bases sitting between them. The CDR3 DNA reads TGTGCCAGCAGTTACTCGGAGGGGGGCTACACCTTC. Its translation is CASSYSEGGYTF.

The gene calls are TRBV20-1 and TRBJ2-7; D gene uncertain. This CDR3 has 13 residues. Looked up from germline, CDR1 is DFQATT and CDR2 is SNEGSKA (reference sequence). Trimming removed 4 bases from V and 5 bases from J, with 15 bases in between. CDR3 sequence (DNA): TGCAGTGCTACACTAAAACTCGGCGACGAGCAGTACTTC. This codes for CSATLKLGDEQYF.

V is TRBV20-1 and J is TRBJ2-1, with TRBD2 identical over 12 bases. The CDR3 extends over 14 amino acids. The V segment lost 3 bases and the J segment 6 bases; nucleotides outside the gene matches: 3. The germline gives CDR1 DFQATT, CDR2 SNEGSKA (reference sequence). CDR3 protein: CSASKLAGGNEQFF. The CDR3 bases are TGCAGTGCTAGTAAACTAGCGGGAGGCAATGAGCAGTTCTTC.

The chain links TRBV5-1 to TRBJ2-3; the match to TRBD2 covers 8 bases. This CDR3 spans 19 amino acids. The junction had 19 bases not matched to a gene; V was cut back by 2 bases and J by 5 bases. Germline V lookup: CDR1 SGHRS, CDR2 YFSETQ. In nucleotides, the CDR3 is TGCGCCAGCAGCTTACAACCTCTAGGGACTACGGCGGGAGGAGATACGCAGTATTTT. This gives the protein CASSLQPLGTTAGGDTQYF.

The V and J genes are TRBV7-6 and TRBJ2-1; 10 bases are shared with TRBD1. Trimming cost V 1 base and J 4 bases; bases outside gene matches: 7. The germline gives CDR1 SGHVS, CDR2 FNYEAQ. This CDR3 has 17 amino acids. The CDR3: CASSLVAGTGVYNEQFF. Here the CDR3 DNA reads TGTGCCAGCAGCTTAGTCGCTGGGACAGGGGTTTACAATGAGCAGTTCTTC.

This clonotype was counted ten times or more. This chain connects TRBV12-3 or TRBV12-4 to TRBJ2-7; 8 positions match TRBD1. The CDR3 is 12 residues long. V gave up 6 bases and J gave up 5 bases; unmatched junction bases: 3. The CDR3 sequence: CASSTTGDEQYF. The CDR3 DNA reads as TGTGCCAGCAGCACGACAGGGGACGAGCAGTACTTC.

This chain joins TRBV5-1 and TRBJ2-7, with a possible D match to TRBD1 (6 bases). The CDR3 covers 15 residues. With 0 bases removed from V and 1 base from J, the gap between germline ends came to 11 bases. CDR1 SGHRS and CDR2 YFSETQ come from the germline V gene. The DNA for the CDR3 is TGCGCCAGCAGCTTGGCCCCAGGACAGTCCTACGAGCAGTACTTC. Its translation: CASSLAPGQSYEQYF.

This clonotype was seen at least ten times. J is TRBJ2-7 and V is TRBV20-1; 7 bases line up with TRBD2. Trimming took 4 bases from V and 7 from J; bases not matched to a gene: 10. This CDR3 spans 13 amino acids. The V gene's germline CDR1 is DFQATT and CDR2 SNEGSKA (reference sequence). The CDR3 region is CSAMRGSQREQYF. CDR3 nucleotide sequence: TGCAGTGCTATGCGGGGGAGTCAGCGGGAGCAGTACTTC.

CDR3 protein: CASSPPRTSGRLEQYF. CDR3 bases: TGTGCCAGCAGCCCCCCGCGGACTAGCGGGAGACTCGAGCAGTACTTC. The V call is TRBV7-9, the J call TRBJ2-7; TRBD2 aligns across 13 bases. V lost 5 bases to trimming and J lost 6 bases; unmatched junction nucleotides: 10. CDR1 is SEHNR, CDR2 FQNEAQ, per germline (reference sequence). The CDR3 is 16 amino acids.